The clone carrying this T cell receptor (beta chain) came up many times. The record originates from a study of cytomegalovirus exposure and HLA in healthy donors. CDR1 is SGHNT, CDR2 YENEEA, per germline. There are 14 residues in the CDR3. The junction had 5 bases not matched to a gene; V was cut back by 3 bases and J by 7 bases. 60 Vbeta and 13 Jbeta primers were used in PCR. Clones were sequenced by immunoSEQ multiplex PCR, and TCRdb holds only the in-frame ones, with some missing. Of 150,000 to 200,000 clones in the sample, 10% to 15% were seen once. This receptor was obtained from a man in his fifties in good health and CMV-seropositive. V gene TRBV11-3 combines with J gene TRBJ2-2; 7 bases line up with TRBD1. Sequenced material: PBMCs. The CDR3 DNA reads as TGTGCCAGCAGCTTGGACAGGCCGGGCGGGGAGCTGTTTTTT. It translates to CASSLDRPGGELFF. The full variable domain, rest sourced from reference TRBV11-3 and TRBJ2-2, is EAGVVQSPRYKIIEKKQPVAFWCNPISGHNTLYWYLQNLGQGPELLIRYENEEAVDDSQLPKDRFSAERLKGVDSTLKIQPAELGDSAVYLCASSLDRPGGELFFGEGSRLTVL.